This entry is about one T cell receptor (beta chain). This clonotype has only a few counts. No cognate antigen has been identified for it. Per-base qualities were not stored, and no clone one base away is much larger. Only healthy Caucasian donors were included. Three pairs of female monozygotic twins, all aged about 18 to 29 years, were included in the twin cohort. Positive isolation kits from Invitrogen were used to isolate CD4+ and CD8+ T cell populations. These data belong to a study of identical twins (dated by TCRdb to about 2016). Some background on the complete study: TCR alpha and beta repertoires from monozygotic twins, unrelated adults of various ages and cord blood were deep-sequenced to test whether fetal clonotypes persist. To rule out contamination, the twin experiments were replicated at different times with different library preparation protocols.

Based on the germline V gene, the CDR1 and CDR2 sequences are SGHTA and FQGNSA. Relative to germline, V is missing 6 bases and J is missing 2 bases, with 10 bases of the junction outside any gene match. The CDR3 runs 15 residues from the cysteine to the phenylalanine. The kept DNA is CDR3 alone, 45 bases in frame from the first base. Library preparation was by 5' RACE. The instrument given in TCRdb is Illumina HiSeq 2000. A universal primer binding site was added through template switching, and the final cDNA carried a unique molecular identifier so that TCR cDNA molecules could be counted accurately. Specific primers in the conserved constant-segment region were used to synthesize first-strand cDNA for the TCR alpha and beta chains. To control for contamination, each cDNA library was double barcoded with a SMART-Mk sample barcode plus Illumina barcodes. TruSeq adapter sequences, together with Illumina sample barcodes, were added in two successive PCR steps. The Illumina HiSeq platform was used with custom primers to sequence TCR alpha and beta cDNA libraries. Per the authors' processing: Raw reads were processed with MiGEC to extract unique molecular identifiers, and MiXCR was used to determine CDR3 positions. Recombination models were inferred per individual with the repgenHMM and IGoR tools using an EM algorithm. Shared clonotypes were analyzed with the tcR package in R, and sharing was normalized by the product of cloneset sizes. To study raw recombination without the effects of thymic and clonal selection, out-of-frame nonproductive sequences were analyzed. TCRdb cleaned the public reads at Q25 with fastp, built clones with MiXCR and kept in-frame beta chains. Rows with a matching CDR3 protein are joined into one entry that keeps the most common DNA and genes. The V and J calls and clone size are TCRdb's, not the authors'. The sample table holds 450,000 or so distinct CDR3 sequences, of which roughly a quarter were seen once. 2.9% of the sample comes from the top ten.

The full study reports these points: In beta out-of-frame sequences, excess twin sharing was weaker, because having fewer shared sequences lowered the signal-to-noise ratio. In monozygotic twins, out-of-frame TCR alpha sharing was systematically underestimated by recombination models, although the models agreed with sharing between unrelated individuals. Because the same donors could not be followed over many years, the conclusions depended on cross-sectional statistical analysis. Zero-insertion analyses could be partly confounded by invariant T cells such as MAIT and iNKT, although diverse VJ usage argued against such confounding for most clonotypes. Fewer insertions were carried by abundant cord blood beta clonotypes; a weaker similar trend was observed in young adult naive repertoires, while no such trend was observed in memory repertoires. Compared with coincidental sharing between unrelated individuals, out-of-frame TCR alpha sequences shared between twins had an excess of sequences with low generation probability.

The same sample was also used in a study of T cells expressing NK-cell markers. In that second paper, the authors write: Three sorted T-cell subsets (CD3+CD56+NKG2C+, CD3+CD56+NKG2C- and CD3+CD56-NKG2C+) from 7 to 9 donors had their TCR beta-chain repertoires profiled. Among the eight sequenced donors, seven were HCMV-seropositive and one was HCMV-seronegative. To restrict sorting to alphabetaTCR-expressing T cells, an anti-gammadeltaTCR antibody was added in several experiments. For over five donors, the dominant CD3+CD56+NKG2C+ clonotypes were among the top 10 CD8+ clonotypes and accounted for roughly 1.0-8% of CD8+ T cells. Those dominant clonotypes were again the most abundant among CD3+CD56-NKG2C+ cells in a few donors, at roughly 25-60.1%. It remained unclear whether the expanded NKG2C-expressing T cell clones were specific for HCMV antigens. Randomly selected healthy volunteers, three men and five women, were used as the eight sequenced donors. HCMV-specific IgG was detected in serum with a commercial ELISA kit to determine HCMV serostatus. MIGEC handled demultiplexing of the reads and grouping by UMI, while MiTCR was used to assemble and quantify clonotypes. To exclude erroneous sequences, only TCR cDNA sequences supported by at least two reads were retained. The tcR package was used for downstream repertoire analysis, and clonotypes were matched between fractions using CDR3 nucleotide sequence together with V segment. VDJmatch was used to annotate antigen specificity against VDJdb, with one amino acid substitution allowed in CDR3.

The chain was built from TRBV7-2 and TRBJ2-7, with 7 bases matching TRBD1. The sequenced sample consisted of CD4+ T cells sorted from blood. This clonotype was obtained from a woman aged 18-30 years in good health. The DNA reads TGTGCCAGCAGTTCCGAGGGGGCTAGGACCTACGAGCAGTACTTC. Its coded protein is CASSSEGARTYEQYF. The CDR3, completed at both ends by the reference TRBV7-2 and TRBJ2-7 genes, gives the full variable domain GAGVSQSPSNKVTEKGKDVELRCDPISGHTALYWYRQSLGQGLEFLIYFQGNSAPDKSGLPSDRFSAERTGGSVSTLTIQRTQQEDSAVYLCASSSEGARTYEQYFGPGTRLTVT.